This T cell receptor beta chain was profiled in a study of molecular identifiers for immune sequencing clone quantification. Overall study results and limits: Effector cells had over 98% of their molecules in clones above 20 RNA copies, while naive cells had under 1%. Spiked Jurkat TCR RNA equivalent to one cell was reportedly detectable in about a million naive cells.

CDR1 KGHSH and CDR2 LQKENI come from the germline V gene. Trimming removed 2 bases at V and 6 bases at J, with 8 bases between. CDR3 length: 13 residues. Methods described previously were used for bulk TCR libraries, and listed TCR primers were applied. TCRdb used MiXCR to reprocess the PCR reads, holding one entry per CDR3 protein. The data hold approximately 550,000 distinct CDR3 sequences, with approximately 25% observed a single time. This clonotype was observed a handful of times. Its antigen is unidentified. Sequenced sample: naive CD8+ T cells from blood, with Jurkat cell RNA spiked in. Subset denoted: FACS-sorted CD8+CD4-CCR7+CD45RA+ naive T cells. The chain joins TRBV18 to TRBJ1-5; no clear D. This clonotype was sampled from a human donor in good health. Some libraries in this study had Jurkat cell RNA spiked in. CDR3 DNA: TGTGCCAGCTCACCAAGCGATGTTCAGCCCCAGCATTTT. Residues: CASSPSDVQPQHF.